This TCR beta chain was obtained from a study of T-cell reconstitution after alpha-beta-depleted transplantation in children. The CDR3 consists of 13 residues. V lost 4 bases, J lost 1 base, and 1 base stayed unmatched. Germline V gene sequence: CDR1 LGHNA, CDR2 YSLEER. Unique molecular identifiers were used to barcode this TCRbeta library. TCRdb analysed the PCR reads with MiXCR anew, one entry per CDR3 protein. The sample consists of about 230,000 distinct CDR3 sequences, around 10% of them appearing once. The TCR was taken from a human donor who donated a stem cell graft to a child with acute lymphoblastic leukemia. The V call is TRBV4-3, the J call TRBJ2-7; 7 nucleotides align to TRBD1. The sequenced sample was PBMCs from the stem cell graft donor, obtained from the stem cell graft. CDR3 coding DNA: TGCGCCAGCAGCCTGGGACAGTCCTACGAGCAGTACTTC. This gives the protein CASSLGQSYEQYF.